Each of the 13 T cell receptor beta chains below was sequenced from the same sample in a study of regulatory T cells in long-lasting Graves disease. Construction of the TCR beta libraries employed iRepertoire HTBI primers in conjunction with Arm-PCR of CDR3 regions. MiXCR, run by TCRdb on the multiplex PCR reads, gives a single entry per CDR3 protein. Here the sample spans hundreds of thousands of distinct CDR3 sequences, about 13% being singletons. Time point defined: newly diagnosed GD, antithyroid drugs for less than 3 months. With RNA extracted from PBMCs as input, the TCR library was made. These same data were also listed under a study on T cells in Graves' hyperthyroidism and ophthalmopathy.

Source: peripheral blood mononuclear cells (PBMCs), taken at new diagnosis, from a patient treated with antithyroid drugs. The receptor set was obtained from a man aged 25 to 40 with Graves disease.

J is TRBJ2-5 and V is TRBV5-1; 10 bases agree with TRBD2. CDR1 and CDR2 (germline): SGHRS, YFSETQ. J lost 4 bases, V lost 2 bases, and 11 bases had no gene match. The CDR3 is made up of 17 amino acids. CDR3 loop: CASSFTLAGEVGETQYF. CDR3 nucleotide sequence: TGCGCCAGCAGCTTCACCCTAGCGGGAGAAGTCGGAGAGACCCAGTACTTC.

The chain couples TRBV20-1 to TRBJ2-4, with TRBD1 identical over 10 bases. V gave up 6 bases and J gave up 5 bases; unmatched junction bases: 10. Germline assignment: CDR1 DFQATT and CDR2 SNEGSKA (reference sequence). The CDR3 runs 15 residues. The CDR3 DNA follows: TGCAGTGCACCGAAACGGGACAGGGGAGAAAACATTCAGTACTTC. Translated, it gives CSAPKRDRGENIQYF.

This clonotype has ten or more counts. The chain is built from TRBV11-1 and TRBJ2-1, with D tentatively TRBD2 (5 bases). Between the trimmed V and J ends, which lost 6 bases and 8 bases, there was a span of 26 bases. The CDR3 has 17 residues. Germline lookup yields CDR1 SGHAT and CDR2 FQDESV (reference sequence). The CDR3 DNA reads TGTGCCAGCAGTTACGAAGGGAACCGGTTCGGGAAGGATGAGCAGTTCTTC. This translates into CASSYEGNRFGKDEQFF.

The sample holds many counts of this clonotype. The chain is built from TRBV5-1 and TRBJ2-3; TRBD1 matches 11 bases. V lost 0 bases to trimming and J lost 6 bases; unmatched junction nucleotides: 6. CDR1 SGHRS and CDR2 YFSETQ come from the germline V gene. The CDR3 totals 16 residues. The CDR3 region is CASSLVGTGGLDTQYF. The DNA of the CDR3 is TGCGCCAGCAGCTTGGTGGGGACAGGGGGGTTGGATACGCAGTATTTT.

The rearrangement joins TRBV19 to TRBJ2-3; the D gene is possibly TRBD2 (6 bases). This CDR3 comprises 14 residues. V lost 7 bases and J 1 base, leaving 12 bases between the germline ends. Germline V lookup: CDR1 LNHDA, CDR2 SQIVND (reference sequence). The CDR3 DNA reads TGTGCCAGTAAACGGGAGTACGGCACAGATACGCAGTATTTT. The encoded protein is CASKREYGTDTQYF.

This clonotype was picked up many times. V usage is TRBV29-1 and J usage is TRBJ2-1; 8 bases are shared with TRBD2. With V trimmed by 7 bases and J by 4 bases, 3 bases remained unmatched. Germline values: CDR1 SQVTM, CDR2 ANQGSEA. The CDR3 is made up of 12 amino acids. This chain's CDR3 is CSAREDYNEQFF. CDR3 nucleotides: TGCAGCGCGCGGGAGGATTACAATGAGCAGTTCTTC.

The chain carries TRBV28 and TRBJ1-2; D might be TRBD1 (6 bases). CDR1 and CDR2 from the germline V gene are MDHEN and SYDVKM. The CDR3 is 12 amino acids. V was cut by 6 bases and J by 8 bases, with 13 bases left in between. This CDR3 reads CASRLQGRGYTF. Here the CDR3 DNA reads TGTGCCAGCAGGCTACAGGGTAGGGGCTACACCTTC.

This clonotype was recorded a few times. The chain links TRBV6-1 to TRBJ2-5; 12 bases agree with TRBD2. Losses at the gene ends were 5 bases for V and 5 bases for J; bases not matched to a gene: 3. From germline, CDR1 is MNHNS and CDR2 SASEGT. The CDR3 runs to 14 residues. This chain's CDR3 is CASSTSGGTETQYF. DNA of the CDR3: TGTGCCAGCAGTACTAGCGGGGGGACGGAGACCCAGTACTTC.

The chain joins TRBV6-5 to TRBJ2-2, with 12 bases aligning to TRBD2. The J segment lost 7 bases and the V segment lost 4 bases, leaving 4 bases of the junction unmatched. This CDR3 region has 15 residues. The germline gives CDR1 MNHEY, CDR2 SVGAGI. CDR3 DNA: TGTGCCAGCAGTTGGACTAGCGGGGCTAACGGGGAGCTGTTTTTT. Its protein product is CASSWTSGANGELFF.

This clonotype was counted only a few times. The chain recombines TRBV12-5 with TRBJ2-3; 8 bases map to TRBD1. There are 14 residues in the CDR3. The V gene's germline CDR1 is LGHNT and CDR2 FRNRAP. V trimming: 6 bases; J trimming: 2 bases; junction bases outside the gene matches: 4. CDR3 sequence (DNA): TGTGCTAGTGGAAACAGGGGGTCCACAGATACGCAGTATTTT. Encoded protein: CASGNRGSTDTQYF.

This clonotype was picked up many times. V gene TRBV12-3 or TRBV12-4 combines with J gene TRBJ2-5; tentative D call: TRBD1 (5 bases). This CDR3 spans 13 amino acids. Trimming stripped 6 bases from V and 5 bases from J, with 13 bases between. CDR3 coding DNA: TGTGCCAGCAGCTTCCCAGGGCTGGAGACCCAGTACTTC. As protein: CASSFPGLETQYF.

This clonotype has only one observation. The chain combines TRBV19 with TRBJ2-2; D is unresolved. From germline, CDR1 is LNHDA and CDR2 SQIVND (reference sequence). There are 14 residues in the CDR3. Trimming removed 2 bases at V and 6 bases at J, with 10 bases between. As DNA, the CDR3 is TGTGCCAGTAGTATAACTCGTGACGCCGGGGAGCTGTTTTTT. It is translated as CASSITRDAGELFF. Combining the CDR3 with reference TRBV19 and TRBJ2-2 gives the whole variable domain DGGITQSPKYLFRKEGQNVTLSCEQNLNHDAMYWYRQDPGQGLRLIYYSQIVNDFQKGDIAEGYSVSREKKESFPLTVTSAQKNPTAFYLCASSITRDAGELFFGEGSRLTVL.

This clonotype was detected many times. V gene TRBV7-9 combines with J gene TRBJ1-1; D is unresolved. The germline V gene has CDR1 SEHNR and CDR2 FQNEAQ (reference sequence). V was trimmed by 1 base and J by 2 bases, leaving 5 bases between them. There are 13 residues in the CDR3. The CDR3 loop reads CASSLVVNTEAFF. Here the CDR3 DNA reads TGTGCCAGCAGCTTAGTCGTAAACACTGAAGCTTTCTTT.